This TCR beta chain was sequenced for a study of blood T cell repertoires in COVID-19. Overall study: COVID-19 samples collected from the United States, Italy and Spain covered acute and convalescent phases.

The CDR3 is made up of 14 amino acids. Germline V CDR1 and CDR2: SQVTM, ANQGSEA. The V end lost 6 bases, the J end lost 5 bases, and 18 bases lay between the germline ends. Authors' analysis steps: Estimation of nucleated cell counts relied on the amplification of reference gene primers. Data came from immunoSEQ multiplex PCR; TCRdb stores just in-frame clones and leaves some out. That table furnishes V, J and clone size, whereas the DNA furnished D and trimming. The table has around 20,000 clones, roughly 90% seen once; the top ten hold 6%. The sample consisted of peripheral blood. The chain links TRBV29-1 to TRBJ2-3, with a tentative D call TRBD1 (6 bases). The source of this sequence is a human donor in a cohort sampled during active COVID-19. CDR3 residues: CSVEVGGAGDTQYF. CDR3 nucleotide sequence: TGCAGCGTGGAGGTAGGGGGAGCTGGAGATACGCAGTATTTT.